This T cell receptor beta chain was profiled in a study of T cells in Graves' hyperthyroidism and ophthalmopathy. Findings and limits, study-wide: Appearing also in blood were most of the thyroid clonotypes expanded above 0.001.

The sample holds many counts of this clonotype. Its antigen is as yet unknown. Amplified regions were TCR beta CDR3 sequences from RNA transcripts. RT-PCR in the first round (using the HTBI primer set) targeted the TCR CDR3. MiXCR, run by TCRdb on the multiplex PCR reads, gives a single entry per CDR3 protein. The sample carries some 460,000 distinct CDR3 sequences, around a sixth recorded once. Germline V gene lookup returns CDR1 SNHLY and CDR2 FYNNEI. Trimming took off 7 bases at V and 1 base at J, with 14 bases between the two ends. The CDR3 has 14 residues. The chain recombines TRBV2 with TRBJ2-7, with D possibly called TRBD1 or TRBD2 (6 bases each). The sample was blood. The source is a woman under 30 with Graves' hyperthyroidism. Written as DNA, the CDR3 is TGTGCCAGCATCGGGGGCGGGACGTCCTACGAGCAGTACTTC. Residues: CASIGGGTSYEQYF.